There are a few counts of the clone carrying this TCR beta chain. The antigen is unknown. For bulk TCR libraries, previously described methods and listed TCR primers were used. One entry per CDR3 protein, called by TCRdb with MiXCR from the PCR reads. There are about 9,800 distinct CDR3 sequences in the sample; 15% to 20% occur only once, and roughly 1.5% lies in the top ten. This sample was included in a study of molecular identifiers for immune sequencing clone quantification. Study results and caveats: Among effectors, clones above 20 RNA copies held over 98% of molecules; among naive cells, under 1%. Highly expanded clone sizes could be underestimated by identical TCR molecules sharing a barcode.

This CDR3 is built from 17 residues. V lost 1 base, J lost 0 bases, and 6 bases stayed unmatched. Per the germline V gene, CDR1 is SNHLY and CDR2 is FYNNEI. J is TRBJ2-1 and V is TRBV2; 7 bases are a match to TRBD1. Sequences were obtained from naive CD8+ T cells from blood, with Jurkat cell RNA spiked in. The subset: FACS-sorted CD8+CD4-CCR7+CD45RA+ naive T cells. This sequence was found in a human donor in good health. Some libraries in this study had Jurkat cell RNA spiked in. The CDR3 loop reads CASSEVLRGRSYNEQFF. Here the CDR3 DNA reads TGTGCCAGCAGTGAAGTGTTAAGGGGGCGCTCCTACAATGAGCAGTTCTTC.